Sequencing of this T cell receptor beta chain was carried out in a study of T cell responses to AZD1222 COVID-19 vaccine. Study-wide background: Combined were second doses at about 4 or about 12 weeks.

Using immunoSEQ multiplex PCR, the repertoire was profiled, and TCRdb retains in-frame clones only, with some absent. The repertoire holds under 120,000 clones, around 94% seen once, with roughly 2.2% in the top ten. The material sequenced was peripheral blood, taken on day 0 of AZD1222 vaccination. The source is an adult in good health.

CDR3 DNA sequence: TGTGCCAGCAGCGTAGCGACAGGGAGCTCTGGAAACACCATATATTTT. Its protein product is CASSVATGSSGNTIYF. The genes are TRBV9 and TRBJ1-3, with TRBD1 matching over 7 bases. The V gene end was trimmed by 0 bases and the J gene end by 0 bases; junction bases not matched to a gene: 3. This CDR3 spans 16 amino acids. Germline-derived CDR1 and CDR2 are SGDLS and YYNGEE.